The entry below gives a single T cell receptor beta chain sequence along with its context. As yet, its antigen is unknown. The sample originates from a study of blood T cells in healthy people across ages. Study-wide findings and caveats: Observed TCR beta diversity per million T cells went down as age went up. This fall followed a roughly linear course with age. Unsorted PBMCs ruled out conclusive naive versus antigen-experienced comparison.

Through a sample-barcoded 5' primer and a J-beta primer mix, a second PCR was run for roughly 7 to 12 cycles. Unique molecular identifiers of 12 random nucleotides labeled each cDNA. From the 5' RACE reads, TCRdb called clonotypes with MiXCR, one entry per CDR3 protein. The top ten clones hold less than 2.5% of a sample with about 2 million distinct CDR3 sequences, 49% of them seen once. Peripheral blood samples of approximately 10 milliliters were drawn from each donor. Germline-derived CDR1 and CDR2 are SNHLY and FYNNEI. The CDR3 length is 16 residues. The sequence was collected from a woman in her 40s in good health. V usage is TRBV2 and J usage is TRBJ2-5; 7 nucleotides match TRBD1. With the DNA end fitting TRBJ2-7 better, the J assignment may be wrong. The sequenced sample consisted of blood. The CDR3 nucleotides read TGTGCCAGCAGTGAAGAGACAGGGAAGATCGGCTACGAGCAGTACTTC. It specifies CASSEETGKIGYEQYF.